This entry features one TCR beta chain sequence. The sample is drawn from a study of CD8 T cells in Susac syndrome. V dropped 7 bases and J dropped 0 bases, with 22 bases sitting between them. The CDR3 covers 18 residues. Germline lookup yields CDR1 MNHEY and CDR2 SVGEGT. When the RNA was reverse transcribed, random hexamers were used with an input of roughly 0.45 to 1 ug. TCRdb reprocessed the immunoSEQ multiplex PCR reads with MiXCR, giving one entry per CDR3 protein. The sample has 330,000 or so distinct CDR3 sequences, 85% seen once. The multiple sclerosis controls were treatment-naive patients, and their relapsing-remitting disease was stable or active.

Sequenced: CD8+ T cells from PBMCs. The rearrangement uses TRBV6-2 or TRBV6-3 and TRBJ2-1; D perhaps matches TRBD2 (5 bases). This receptor was identified in a human donor with multiple sclerosis. The CDR3 spells CASNGEKVGAGSYNEQFF. In DNA form, the CDR3 reads TGTGCCAGCAATGGGGAGAAAGTCGGTGCCGGCTCCTACAATGAGCAGTTCTTC.